This T cell receptor (beta chain) emerged from a study of cytomegalovirus exposure and HLA in healthy donors. Study context: Findings of an earlier analysis included around 120 million unique TCR beta sequences from roughly 200 million T cells.

The PCR contained 60 Vbeta and 13 Jbeta primers. Clones were sequenced by immunoSEQ multiplex PCR, and TCRdb holds only the in-frame ones, with some missing. This repertoire shows around 68,000 clones, around 68% found once; its top ten account for 10% to 11%. The germline V gene has CDR1 SGHAT and CDR2 FQNNGV. Trimming took 7 bases from V and 3 from J, leaving 12 bases between them. This CDR3 spans 13 amino acids. The sequenced sample consisted of PBMCs. The TCR was taken from a woman aged 30 to 39 in good health and CMV-seronegative. The chain couples TRBV11-2 to TRBJ1-1; D is undetermined. The CDR3 DNA reads as TGTGCCAGCACCATATCCGGGGACACTGAAGCTTTCTTT. Residues: CASTISGDTEAFF.